This is a list of T cell receptor beta chains from one sample in a study of blood T cell repertoires in COVID-19. Profiled with immunoSEQ multiplex PCR; TCRdb holds only in-frame clones, not every one. Of roughly 200,000 clones in the sample, about 80% are singletons; the top ten hold roughly 7.1%. The sequencing input was peripheral blood. The receptors here all came from a woman aged 60 to 75 with COVID-19, enrolled during active disease. Each CDR3 is given with its conserved first and last residue.

j_call | v_call | cdr3_aa
TRBJ2-1 | TRBV7-9 | CASAGPDNEQFF
TRBJ2-5 | TRBV19 | CASSHRQGAGETQYF
TRBJ1-3 | TRBV5-1 | CASSLVGSLSGNTIYF
TRBJ1-5 | TRBV7-2 | CASSLGADPQPQHF
TRBJ1-1 | TRBV28 | CGTYMNTEAFF
TRBJ2-7 | TRBV16 | CASSQTDYEQYF
TRBJ1-3 | TRBV9 | CASRAPSGNTIYF
TRBJ1-1 | TRBV6-2/TRBV6-3 | CASSLARGLDTEAFF
TRBJ2-2 | TRBV19 | CASSIERGVAGELFF
TRBJ2-7 | TRBV10-1 | CASSPGLAGRREQYF
TRBJ1-1 | TRBV28 | CASSLSPGGTEAFF
TRBJ1-4 | TRBV3-1/TRBV3-2 | CASSQVRQGPEKLFF
TRBJ2-3 | TRBV4-1 | CASSQDQTHSTDTQYF
TRBJ2-2 | TRBV6-1 | CASSELGAGELFF
TRBJ2-3 | TRBV30 | CAWGLSGGSTDTQYF
TRBJ2-2 | TRBV7-2 | CASSLILAGGISGELFF
TRBJ2-1 | TRBV7-3 | CASSLGLENNEQFF
TRBJ1-1 | TRBV24-1 | CAARRGADTEAFF
TRBJ1-5 | TRBV19 | CASSSRDRGRGQPQHF
TRBJ2-1 | TRBV18 | CASSLPGLAGDEQFF
TRBJ2-3 | TRBV7-8 | CASSAYRVGTDTQYF
TRBJ1-2 | TRBV28 | CASSFFASPSGTVYGYTF
TRBJ1-4 | TRBV6-4 | CASSDSGGKLFF
TRBJ2-7 | TRBV28 | CASSPLTTTTGNEQYF